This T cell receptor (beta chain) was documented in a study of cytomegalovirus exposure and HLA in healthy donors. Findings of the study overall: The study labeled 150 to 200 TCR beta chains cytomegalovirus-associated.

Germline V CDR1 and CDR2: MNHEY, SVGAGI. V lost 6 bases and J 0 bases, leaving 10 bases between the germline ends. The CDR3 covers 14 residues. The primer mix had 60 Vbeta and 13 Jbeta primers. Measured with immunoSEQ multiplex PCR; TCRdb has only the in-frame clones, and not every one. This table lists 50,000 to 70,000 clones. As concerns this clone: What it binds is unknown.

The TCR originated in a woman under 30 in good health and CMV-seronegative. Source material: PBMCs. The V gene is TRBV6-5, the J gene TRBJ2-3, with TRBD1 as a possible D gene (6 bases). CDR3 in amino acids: CASRGHSSTDTQYF. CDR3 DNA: TGTGCCAGCAGGGGACATAGCAGCACAGATACGCAGTATTTT.